This section outlines one T cell receptor beta chain sequence together with its context. Its target antigen remains unknown. It has no much larger one-base neighbor in the sample; base qualities were not kept. These data belong to a study of cytomegalovirus exposure and HLA in healthy donors (dated by TCRdb to 2017 to 2019). In terms of the full investigation: According to a later analysis, the roughly 130 validation repertoires were produced on the same platform as the 600 to 850 repertoires of the first cohort. Along with the approximately 620-subject first cohort, a separate validation cohort of 120 different subjects was used. The study aimed to test whether cataloging public T cell receptors could reveal signatures of past pathogen exposure. The study combined high-throughput TCR immunosequencing, statistical association of individual TCRs with disease status, and machine learning to predict cytomegalovirus infection status. Results and caveats for the whole study, not just this receptor: In both the original and validation cohorts, the classifier was reported to diagnose cytomegalovirus status with high specificity and sensitivity. Most TCR sequences were observed very rarely across donors, whereas some public TCRs were present in many individuals. The validation cohort had no HLA typing available for a later analysis, so co-occurrence within that cohort was assessed over all 120 or so repertoires. In the study, some 160 TCR beta chains were listed as associated with cytomegalovirus. In vitro tests confirmed that a few of the cytomegalovirus-associated TCR beta chains recognize cytomegalovirus antigens. The authors suggested that the approach could potentially be extended to other disease states and immunological phenotypes. In a later analysis, TCRs clustered in the first cohort were found to also tend to co-occur in the 130 or so validation repertoires, with about 94% of cluster scores above 0.

Receptor libraries were prepared by the immunoSEQ multiplex PCR assay. In the authors' own workflow: A statistical classification framework was built to diagnose cytomegalovirus status from the catalog of TCR beta chain sequences. TCRdb carries this immuneACCESS record with in-frame sequences only. Its versions omit some clonotypes, under half of them owing to an unresolved V gene in the studies checked, with the rest unexplained. Clone size and V and J calls were adopted from that table, with D and trimming inferred from the DNA. The sample table contains about 160,000 clones; only one count was recorded for about 88% of them. The leading ten clones occupy approximately 3% of the sample. Separate from the roughly 630-subject first cohort, the validation cohort of about 110 subjects was the group to which the donors belonged. There are 15 amino acids in the CDR3, from cysteine to phenylalanine inclusive. Of the read, only the CDR3 DNA is kept; its 45 bases are in frame from base 1.

Sequencing was performed on PBMCs. The V gene is TRBV1 and the J gene is TRBJ1-2; the D call of TRBD1 is as the table states it, not checked on the DNA. TRBV1 corresponds to a pseudogene. The sequence was collected from a man aged 18 to 30 in good health and CMV-seronegative. The nucleotide sequence is given as TGCACCAGCAGCCAAAAGACAGAGCGAAGATATGGCTACACCTTC. This translates into CTSSQKTERRYGYTF.